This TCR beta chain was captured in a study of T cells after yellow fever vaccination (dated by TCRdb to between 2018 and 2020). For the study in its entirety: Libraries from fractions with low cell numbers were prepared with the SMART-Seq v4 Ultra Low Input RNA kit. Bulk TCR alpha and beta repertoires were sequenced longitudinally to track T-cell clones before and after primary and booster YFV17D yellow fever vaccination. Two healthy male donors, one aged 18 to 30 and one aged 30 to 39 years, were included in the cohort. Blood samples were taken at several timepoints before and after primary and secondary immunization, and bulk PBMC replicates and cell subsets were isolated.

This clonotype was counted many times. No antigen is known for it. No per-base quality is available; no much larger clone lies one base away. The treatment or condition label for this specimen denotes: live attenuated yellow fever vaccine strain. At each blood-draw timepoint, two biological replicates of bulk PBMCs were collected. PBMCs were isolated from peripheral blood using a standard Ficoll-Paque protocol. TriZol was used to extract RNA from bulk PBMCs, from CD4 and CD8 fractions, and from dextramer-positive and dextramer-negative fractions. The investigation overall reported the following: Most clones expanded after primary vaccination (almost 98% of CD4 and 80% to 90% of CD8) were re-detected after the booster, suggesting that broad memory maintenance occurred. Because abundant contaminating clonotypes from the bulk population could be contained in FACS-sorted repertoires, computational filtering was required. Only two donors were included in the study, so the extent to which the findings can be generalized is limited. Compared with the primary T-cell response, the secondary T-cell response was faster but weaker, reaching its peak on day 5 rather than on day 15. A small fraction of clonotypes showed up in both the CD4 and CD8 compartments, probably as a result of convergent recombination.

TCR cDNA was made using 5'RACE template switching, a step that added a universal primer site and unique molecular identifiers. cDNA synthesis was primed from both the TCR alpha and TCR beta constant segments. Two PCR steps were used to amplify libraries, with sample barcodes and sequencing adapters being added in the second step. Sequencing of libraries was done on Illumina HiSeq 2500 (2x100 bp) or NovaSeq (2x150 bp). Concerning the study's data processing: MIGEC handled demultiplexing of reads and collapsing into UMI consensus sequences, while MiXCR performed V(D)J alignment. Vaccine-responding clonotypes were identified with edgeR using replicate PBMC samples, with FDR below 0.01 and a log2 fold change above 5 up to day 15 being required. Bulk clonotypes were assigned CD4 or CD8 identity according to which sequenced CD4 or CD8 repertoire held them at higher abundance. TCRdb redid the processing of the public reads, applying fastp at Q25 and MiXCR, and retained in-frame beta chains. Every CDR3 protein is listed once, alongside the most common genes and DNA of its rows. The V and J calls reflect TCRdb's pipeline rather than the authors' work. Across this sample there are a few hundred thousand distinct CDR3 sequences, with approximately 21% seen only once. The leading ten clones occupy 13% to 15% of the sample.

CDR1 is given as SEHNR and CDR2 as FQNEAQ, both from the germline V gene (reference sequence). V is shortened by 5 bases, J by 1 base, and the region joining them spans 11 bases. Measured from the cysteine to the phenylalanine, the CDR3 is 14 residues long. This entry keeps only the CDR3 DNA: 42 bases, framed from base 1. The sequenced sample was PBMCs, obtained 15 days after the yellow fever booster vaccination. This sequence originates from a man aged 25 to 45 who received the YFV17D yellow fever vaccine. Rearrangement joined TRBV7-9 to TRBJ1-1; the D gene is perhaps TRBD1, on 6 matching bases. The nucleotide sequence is TGTGCCAGCAGCCCGACGGGGGCGAACACTGAAGCTTTCTTT. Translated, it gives CASSPTGANTEAFF.